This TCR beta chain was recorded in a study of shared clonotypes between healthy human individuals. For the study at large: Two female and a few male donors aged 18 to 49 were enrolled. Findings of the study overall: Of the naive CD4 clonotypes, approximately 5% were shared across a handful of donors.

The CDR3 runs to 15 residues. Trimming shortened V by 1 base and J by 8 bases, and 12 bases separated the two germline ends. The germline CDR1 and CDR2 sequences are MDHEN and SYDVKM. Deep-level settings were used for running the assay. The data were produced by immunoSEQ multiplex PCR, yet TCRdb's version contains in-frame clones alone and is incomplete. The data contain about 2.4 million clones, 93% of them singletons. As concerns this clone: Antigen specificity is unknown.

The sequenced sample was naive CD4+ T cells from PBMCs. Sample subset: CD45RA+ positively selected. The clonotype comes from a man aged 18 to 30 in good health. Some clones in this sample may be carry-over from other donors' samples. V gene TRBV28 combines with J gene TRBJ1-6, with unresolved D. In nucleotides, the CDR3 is TGTGCCAGCAGTTTATCCTCCCTAGGCCATTCACCCCTCCACTTT. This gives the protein CASSLSSLGHSPLHF.